This T cell receptor beta chain was obtained from a study of cytomegalovirus exposure and HLA in healthy donors. Sequenced by immunoSEQ multiplex PCR; TCRdb stores in-frame clones only, minus some. The sample has tens of thousands of clones, roughly 84% seen once. As for this clone: Its matching antigen is unknown. Other DNA sequences within the sample encode an identical CDR3.

Regarding the study as a whole: It was 164 TCR beta chains that were listed as cytomegalovirus-associated. The study found most TCR sequences rare, yet found some public TCRs in many donors.

Sequencing was done on a sample of PBMCs. The origin of this receptor is a young woman in good health and CMV-seropositive.

CDR3 region: CANHHRGTRTYGYTF. The CDR3 DNA reads as TGTGCCAATCATCACCGGGGAACTCGTACCTATGGCTACACCTTC. The chain carries TRBV19 and TRBJ1-2, with D unclear. The CDR3 sequence is 15 residues long. Trimming took 10 bases from V and 4 from J, leaving 22 bases between them. The germline CDR1 and CDR2 sequences are LNHDA and SQIVND (reference sequence).